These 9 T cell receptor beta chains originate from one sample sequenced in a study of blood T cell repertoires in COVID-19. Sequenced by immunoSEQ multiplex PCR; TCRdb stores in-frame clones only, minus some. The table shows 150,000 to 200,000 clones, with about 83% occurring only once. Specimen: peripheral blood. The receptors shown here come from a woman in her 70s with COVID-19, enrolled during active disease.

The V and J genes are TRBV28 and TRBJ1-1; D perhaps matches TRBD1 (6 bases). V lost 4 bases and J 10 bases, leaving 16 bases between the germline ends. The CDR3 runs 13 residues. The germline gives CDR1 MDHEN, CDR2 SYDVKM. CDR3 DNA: TGTGCCAGCAGTTCACAGGGTTATGTAGGAGCTTTCTTT. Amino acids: CASSSQGYVGAFF.

The CDR3 sequence is CASINGQDRCEQYF. CDR3 in DNA: TGTGCCAGCATCAACGGACAGGACCGTTGTGAGCAGTACTTC. The chain couples TRBV27 to TRBJ2-7, with 7 bases that match TRBD1. V gave up 7 bases and J gave up 7 bases; unmatched junction bases: 13. CDR3 length equals 14 residues. Germline assignment: CDR1 MNHEY and CDR2 SMNVEV (reference sequence).

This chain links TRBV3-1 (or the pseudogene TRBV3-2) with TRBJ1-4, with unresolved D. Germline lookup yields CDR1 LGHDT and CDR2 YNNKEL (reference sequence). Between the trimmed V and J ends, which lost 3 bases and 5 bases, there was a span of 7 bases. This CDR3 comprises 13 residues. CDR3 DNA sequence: TGTGCCAGCAGCCATAGAGGGAATGAAAAACTGTTTTTT. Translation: CASSHRGNEKLFF.

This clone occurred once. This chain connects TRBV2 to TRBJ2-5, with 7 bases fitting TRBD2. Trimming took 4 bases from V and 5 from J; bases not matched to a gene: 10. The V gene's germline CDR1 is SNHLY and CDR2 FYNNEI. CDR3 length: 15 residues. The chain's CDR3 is CASSVPSGDRETQYF. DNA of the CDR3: TGTGCCAGCAGTGTCCCTAGCGGAGATAGGGAGACCCAGTACTTC.

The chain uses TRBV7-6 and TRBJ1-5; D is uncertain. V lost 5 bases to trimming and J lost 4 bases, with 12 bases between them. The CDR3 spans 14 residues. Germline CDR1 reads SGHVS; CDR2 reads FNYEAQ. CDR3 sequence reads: CASSQYGLNQPQHF. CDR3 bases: TGTGCCAGCAGCCAGTACGGGTTGAATCAGCCCCAGCATTTT.

The DNA for the CDR3 is TGTGCCAGTAGTATCGACAGGAACATAGCCAAAAACATTCAGTACTTC. Protein product: CASSIDRNIAKNIQYF. The rearrangement uses TRBV19 and TRBJ2-4; D might be TRBD1 (6 bases). Trimming took off 3 bases at V and 0 bases at J, with 12 bases between the two ends. Looked up from germline, CDR1 is LNHDA and CDR2 is SQIVND (reference sequence). This CDR3 comprises 16 residues.

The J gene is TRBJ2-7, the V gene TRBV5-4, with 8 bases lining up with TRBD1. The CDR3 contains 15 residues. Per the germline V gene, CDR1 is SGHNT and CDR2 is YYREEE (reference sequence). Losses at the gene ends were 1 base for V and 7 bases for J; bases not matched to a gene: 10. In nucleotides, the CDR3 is TGTGCCAGCAGCTTGAGGCCGGGACAGGTGGGGGAGCAGTACTTC. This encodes CASSLRPGQVGEQYF. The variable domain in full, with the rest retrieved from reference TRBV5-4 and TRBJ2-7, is ETGVTQSPTHLIKTRGQQVTLRCSSQSGHNTVSWYQQALGQGPQFIFQYYREEENGRGNFPPRFSGLQFPNYSSELNVNALELDDSALYLCASSLRPGQVGEQYFGPGTRLTVT.

Here the CDR3 reads CASSPSWGGSNYGYTF. CDR3 DNA sequence: TGTGCCAGCAGTCCGTCTTGGGGGGGTTCTAACTATGGCTACACCTTC. The chain couples TRBV27 to TRBJ1-2; possibly TRBD1 for D (5 bases). CDR1 MNHEY and CDR2 SMNVEV come from the germline V gene (reference sequence). Deletions cut 5 bases from V and 0 bases from J, with 16 bases between. This CDR3 spans 16 amino acids.

The CDR3 DNA reads TGTGCCAGCAGCCGACTTAACGAGCAGTACTTC. Its translation: CASSRLNEQYF. The chain carries TRBV3-1 (or the pseudogene TRBV3-2) and TRBJ2-7; D not resolved. The CDR3 spans 11 residues. V lost 4 bases and J lost 5, with 6 bases in between. Germline CDR1 and CDR2: LGHDT and YNNKEL (reference sequence).